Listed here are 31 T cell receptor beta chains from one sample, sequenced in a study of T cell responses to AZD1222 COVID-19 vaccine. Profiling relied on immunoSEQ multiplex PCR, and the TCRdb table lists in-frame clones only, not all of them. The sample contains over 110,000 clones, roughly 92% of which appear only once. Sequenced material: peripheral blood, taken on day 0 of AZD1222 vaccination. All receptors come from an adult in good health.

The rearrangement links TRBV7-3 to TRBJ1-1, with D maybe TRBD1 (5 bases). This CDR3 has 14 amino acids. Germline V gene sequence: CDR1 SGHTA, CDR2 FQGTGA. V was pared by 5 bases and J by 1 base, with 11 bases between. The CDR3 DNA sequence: TGTGCCAGCAGCCGGGGTAGGGGGAACACTGAAGCTTTCTTT. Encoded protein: CASSRGRGNTEAFF.

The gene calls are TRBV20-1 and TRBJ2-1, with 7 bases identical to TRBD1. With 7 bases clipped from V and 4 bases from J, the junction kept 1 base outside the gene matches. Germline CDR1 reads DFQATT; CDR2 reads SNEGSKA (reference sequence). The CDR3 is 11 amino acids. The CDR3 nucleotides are TGCAGTGGACAGGGATACAATGAGCAGTTCTTC. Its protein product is CSGQGYNEQFF.

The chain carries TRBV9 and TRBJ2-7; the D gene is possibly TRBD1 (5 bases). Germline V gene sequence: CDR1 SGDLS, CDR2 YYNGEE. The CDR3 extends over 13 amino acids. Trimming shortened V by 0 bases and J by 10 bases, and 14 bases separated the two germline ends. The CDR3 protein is CASSVDLEGAQYF. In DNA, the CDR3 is TGTGCCAGCAGCGTAGATCTTGAAGGGGCCCAGTACTTC.

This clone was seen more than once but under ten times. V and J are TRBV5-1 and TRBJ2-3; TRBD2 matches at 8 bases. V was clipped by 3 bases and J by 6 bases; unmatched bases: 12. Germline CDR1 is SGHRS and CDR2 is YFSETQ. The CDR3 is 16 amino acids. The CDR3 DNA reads TGCGCCAGCAGCTGGGGGTGGAGCGGGAGCTCGGATACGCAGTATTTT. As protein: CASSWGWSGSSDTQYF.

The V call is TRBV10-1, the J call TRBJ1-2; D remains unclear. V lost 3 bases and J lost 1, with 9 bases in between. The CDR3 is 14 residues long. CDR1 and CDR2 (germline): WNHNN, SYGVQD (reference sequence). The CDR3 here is CASSEGPSNYGYTF. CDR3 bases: TGCGCCAGCAGTGAAGGACCAAGTAACTATGGCTACACCTTC.

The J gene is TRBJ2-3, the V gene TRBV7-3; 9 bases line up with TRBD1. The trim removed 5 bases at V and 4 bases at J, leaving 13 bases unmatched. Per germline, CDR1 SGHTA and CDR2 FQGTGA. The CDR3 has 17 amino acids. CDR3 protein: CASSPRLRDRVPDTQYF. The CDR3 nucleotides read TGTGCCAGCAGCCCCAGACTCCGGGACAGGGTCCCAGATACGCAGTATTTT.

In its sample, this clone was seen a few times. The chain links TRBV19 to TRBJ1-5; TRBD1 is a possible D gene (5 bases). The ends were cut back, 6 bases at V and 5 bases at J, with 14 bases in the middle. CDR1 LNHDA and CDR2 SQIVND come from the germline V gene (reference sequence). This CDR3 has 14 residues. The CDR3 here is CASSDYWGDQPQHF. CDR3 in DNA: TGTGCCAGTAGCGATTATTGGGGCGATCAGCCCCAGCATTTT.

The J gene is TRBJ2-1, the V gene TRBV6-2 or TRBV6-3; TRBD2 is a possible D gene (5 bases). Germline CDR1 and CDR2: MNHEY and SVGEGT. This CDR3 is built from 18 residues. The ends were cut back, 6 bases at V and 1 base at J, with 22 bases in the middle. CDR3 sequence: CASSQTLGGYQSYNEQFF. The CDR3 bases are TGTGCCAGCAGCCAGACTCTGGGCGGGTACCAGTCCTACAATGAGCAGTTCTTC.

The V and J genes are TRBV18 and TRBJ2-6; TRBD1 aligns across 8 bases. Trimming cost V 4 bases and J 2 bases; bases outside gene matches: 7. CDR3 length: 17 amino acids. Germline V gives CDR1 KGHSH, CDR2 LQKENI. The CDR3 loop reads CASSLWDRSTGANVLTF. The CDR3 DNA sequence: TGTGCCAGCTCACTTTGGGACAGGAGCACTGGGGCCAACGTCCTGACTTTC.

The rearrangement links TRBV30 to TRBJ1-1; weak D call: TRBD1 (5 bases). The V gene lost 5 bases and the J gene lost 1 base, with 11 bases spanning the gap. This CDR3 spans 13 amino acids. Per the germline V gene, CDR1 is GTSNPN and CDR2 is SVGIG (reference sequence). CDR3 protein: CAWGARENTEAFF. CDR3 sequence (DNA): TGTGCCTGGGGGGCCAGGGAGAACACTGAAGCTTTCTTT.

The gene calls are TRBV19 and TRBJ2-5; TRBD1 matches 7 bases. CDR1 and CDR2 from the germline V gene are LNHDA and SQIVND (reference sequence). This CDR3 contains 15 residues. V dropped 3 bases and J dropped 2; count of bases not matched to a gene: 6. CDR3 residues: CASSIRPGQQETQYF. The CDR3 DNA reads TGTGCCAGTAGTATTAGACCGGGACAGCAAGAGACCCAGTACTTC. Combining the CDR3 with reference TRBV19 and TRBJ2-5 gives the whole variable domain DGGITQSPKYLFRKEGQNVTLSCEQNLNHDAMYWYRQDPGQGLRLIYYSQIVNDFQKGDIAEGYSVSREKKESFPLTVTSAQKNPTAFYLCASSIRPGQQETQYFGPGTRLLVL.

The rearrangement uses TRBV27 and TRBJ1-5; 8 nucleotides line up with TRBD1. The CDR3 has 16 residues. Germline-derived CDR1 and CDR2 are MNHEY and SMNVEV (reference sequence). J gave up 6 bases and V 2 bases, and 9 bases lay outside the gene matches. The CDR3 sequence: CASSLIGRGLGQPQHF. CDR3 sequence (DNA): TGTGCCAGCAGTTTAATAGGCAGGGGGCTTGGTCAGCCCCAGCATTTT.

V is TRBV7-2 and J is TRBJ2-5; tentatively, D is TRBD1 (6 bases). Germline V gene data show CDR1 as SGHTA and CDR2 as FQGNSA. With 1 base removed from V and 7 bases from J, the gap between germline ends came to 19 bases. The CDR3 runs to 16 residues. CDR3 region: CASSLVKYRVGVTQYF. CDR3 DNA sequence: TGTGCCAGCAGCTTAGTCAAGTACAGGGTGGGGGTGACCCAGTACTTC.

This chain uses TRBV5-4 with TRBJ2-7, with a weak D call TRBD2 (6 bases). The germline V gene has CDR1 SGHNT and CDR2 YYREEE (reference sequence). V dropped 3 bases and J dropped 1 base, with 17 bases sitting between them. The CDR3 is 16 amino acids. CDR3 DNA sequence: TGTGCCAGCAGCTCGCCTACGACTAGGATGTCCTACGAGCAGTACTTC. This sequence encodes CASSSPTTRMSYEQYF.

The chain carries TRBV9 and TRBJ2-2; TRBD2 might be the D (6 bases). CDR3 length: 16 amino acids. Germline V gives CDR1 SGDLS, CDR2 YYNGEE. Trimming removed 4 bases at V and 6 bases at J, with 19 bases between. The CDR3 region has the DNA TGTGCCAGCAGCCCTAAGGGAGGCCGGGGATCCGGGGAGCTGTTTTTT. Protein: CASSPKGGRGSGELFF.

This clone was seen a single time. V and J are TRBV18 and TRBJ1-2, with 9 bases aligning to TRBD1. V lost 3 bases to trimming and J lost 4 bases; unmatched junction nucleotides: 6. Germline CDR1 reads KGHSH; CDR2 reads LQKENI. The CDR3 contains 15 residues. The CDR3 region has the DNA TGTGCCAGCTCACCCCCCGGGACAGGGACCTATGGCTACACCTTC. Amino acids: CASSPPGTGTYGYTF.

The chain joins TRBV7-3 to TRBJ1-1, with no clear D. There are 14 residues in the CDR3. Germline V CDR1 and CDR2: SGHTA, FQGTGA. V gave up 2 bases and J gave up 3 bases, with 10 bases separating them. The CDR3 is CASSLYGGDTEAFF. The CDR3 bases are TGTGCCAGCAGCTTATACGGCGGGGACACTGAAGCTTTCTTT.

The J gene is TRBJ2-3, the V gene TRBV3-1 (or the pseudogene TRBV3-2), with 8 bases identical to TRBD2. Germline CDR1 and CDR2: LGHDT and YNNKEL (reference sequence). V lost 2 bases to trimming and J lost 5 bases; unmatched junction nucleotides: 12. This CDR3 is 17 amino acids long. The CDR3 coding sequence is TGTGCCAGCAGCCAAAACCCCCCCGGGCTAGCGGGAGATACGCAGTATTTT. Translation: CASSQNPPGLAGDTQYF.

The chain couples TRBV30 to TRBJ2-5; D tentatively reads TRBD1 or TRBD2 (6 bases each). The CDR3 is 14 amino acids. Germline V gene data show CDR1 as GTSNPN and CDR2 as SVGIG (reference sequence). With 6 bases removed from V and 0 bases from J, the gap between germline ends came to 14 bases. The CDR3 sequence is CACTLGGYQETQYF. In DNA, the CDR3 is TGTGCCTGCACCTTAGGGGGGTACCAAGAGACCCAGTACTTC.

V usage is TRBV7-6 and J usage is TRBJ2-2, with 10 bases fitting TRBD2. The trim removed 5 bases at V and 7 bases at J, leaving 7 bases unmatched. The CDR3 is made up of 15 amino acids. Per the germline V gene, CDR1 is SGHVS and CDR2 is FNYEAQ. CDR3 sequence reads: CASSEEREGSGELFF. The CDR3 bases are TGTGCCAGCAGCGAAGAGCGGGAGGGGAGCGGGGAGCTGTTTTTT.

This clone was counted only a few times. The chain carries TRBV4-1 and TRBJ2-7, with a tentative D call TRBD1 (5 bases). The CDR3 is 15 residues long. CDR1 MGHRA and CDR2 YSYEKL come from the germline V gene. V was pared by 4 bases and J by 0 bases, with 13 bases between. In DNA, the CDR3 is TGCGCCAGCAGCCGGATAGGGGTTCTCTCCTACGAGCAGTACTTC. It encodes CASSRIGVLSYEQYF.

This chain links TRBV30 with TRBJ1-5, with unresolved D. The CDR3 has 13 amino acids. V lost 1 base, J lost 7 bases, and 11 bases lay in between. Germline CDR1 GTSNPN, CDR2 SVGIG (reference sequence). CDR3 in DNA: TGTGCCTGGAGTGCGAATCCCAACCAGCCCCAGCATTTT. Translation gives CAWSANPNQPQHF.

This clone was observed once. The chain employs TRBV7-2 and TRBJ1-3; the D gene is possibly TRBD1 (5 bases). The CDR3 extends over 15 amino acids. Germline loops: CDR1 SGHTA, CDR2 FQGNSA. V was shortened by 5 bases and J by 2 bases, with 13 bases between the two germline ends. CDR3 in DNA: TGTGCCAGCAGCCTCTATGGGGGGGCTGGAAACACCATATATTTT. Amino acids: CASSLYGGAGNTIYF. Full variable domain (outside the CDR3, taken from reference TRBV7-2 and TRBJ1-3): GAGVSQSPSNKVTEKGKDVELRCDPISGHTALYWYRQSLGQGLEFLIYFQGNSAPDKSGLPSDRFSAERTGGSVSTLTIQRTQQEDSAVYLCASSLYGGAGNTIYFGEGSWLTVV.

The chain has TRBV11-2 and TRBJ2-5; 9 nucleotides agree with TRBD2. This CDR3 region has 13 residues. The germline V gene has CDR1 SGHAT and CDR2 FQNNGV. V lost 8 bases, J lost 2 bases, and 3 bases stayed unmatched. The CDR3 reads CASETSGQETQYF. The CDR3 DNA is TGTGCCAGCGAAACTAGCGGGCAAGAGACCCAGTACTTC.

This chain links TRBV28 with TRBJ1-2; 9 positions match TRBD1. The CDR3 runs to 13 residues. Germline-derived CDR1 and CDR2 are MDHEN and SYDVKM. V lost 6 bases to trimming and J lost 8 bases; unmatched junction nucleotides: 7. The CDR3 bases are TGTGCCAGCAGCGATGACAGGGGGGAAGGCTACACCTTC. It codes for CASSDDRGEGYTF.

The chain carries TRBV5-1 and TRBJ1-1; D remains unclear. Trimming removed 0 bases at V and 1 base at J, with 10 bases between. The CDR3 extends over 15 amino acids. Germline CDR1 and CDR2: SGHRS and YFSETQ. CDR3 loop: CASSLDSQPNTEAFF. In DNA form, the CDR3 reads TGCGCCAGCAGCTTGGATAGCCAGCCGAACACTGAAGCTTTCTTT.

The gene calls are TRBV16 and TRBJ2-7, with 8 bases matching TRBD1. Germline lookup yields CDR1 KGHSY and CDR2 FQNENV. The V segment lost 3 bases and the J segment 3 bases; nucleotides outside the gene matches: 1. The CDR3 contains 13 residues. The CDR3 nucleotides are TGTGCCAGCAGCCATACAGGGGGCTACGAGCAGTACTTC. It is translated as CASSHTGGYEQYF.

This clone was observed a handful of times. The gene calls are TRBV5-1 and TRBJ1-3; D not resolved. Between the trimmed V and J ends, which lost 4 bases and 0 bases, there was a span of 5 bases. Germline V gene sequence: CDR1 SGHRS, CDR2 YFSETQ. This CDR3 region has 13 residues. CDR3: CASSGSSGNTIYF. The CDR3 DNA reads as TGCGCCAGCAGCGGCAGCTCTGGAAACACCATATATTTT.

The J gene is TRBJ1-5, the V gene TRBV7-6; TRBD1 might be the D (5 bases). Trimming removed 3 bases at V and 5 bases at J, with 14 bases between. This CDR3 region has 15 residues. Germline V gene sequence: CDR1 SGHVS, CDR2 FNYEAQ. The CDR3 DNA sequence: TGTGCCAGCAGCTTTTCCCGGGACGGGGATCAGCCCCAGCATTTT. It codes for CASSFSRDGDQPQHF.

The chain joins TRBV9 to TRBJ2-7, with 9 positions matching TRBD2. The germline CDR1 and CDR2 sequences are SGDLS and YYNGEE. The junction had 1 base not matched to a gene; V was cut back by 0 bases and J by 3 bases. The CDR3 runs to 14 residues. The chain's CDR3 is CASSVELAGYEQYF. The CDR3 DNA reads TGTGCCAGCAGCGTAGAACTAGCGGGCTACGAGCAGTACTTC.

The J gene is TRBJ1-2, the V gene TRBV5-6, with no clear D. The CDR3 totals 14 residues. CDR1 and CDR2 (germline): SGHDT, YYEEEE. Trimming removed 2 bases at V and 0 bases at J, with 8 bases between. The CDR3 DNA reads TGTGCCAGCAGCTTACACAGAGCTAACTATGGCTACACCTTC. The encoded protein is CASSLHRANYGYTF.